This TCR beta chain was found in a study of molecular identifiers for immune sequencing clone quantification. Study-wide findings and caveats: Detection of one spiked Jurkat cell's TCR RNA reportedly worked in one million naive cells. Clones with over 20 RNA copies captured over 98% of effector molecules but under 1% of naive ones.

With regard to this clonotype: Its antigen is not known.

The CDR3 runs 18 residues. Germline CDR1 reads LGHNA; CDR2 reads YSLEER. The V end lost 0 bases, the J end lost 4 bases, and 19 bases lay between the germline ends. TCR libraries were built in bulk with a published protocol and specific TCR primers. TCRdb analysed the PCR reads with MiXCR anew, one entry per CDR3 protein. Of over 300,000 distinct CDR3 sequences in the sample, roughly 23% were seen once. The chain couples TRBV4-3 to TRBJ2-1; D possibly corresponds to TRBD2 (5 bases). Sequencing input: naive CD8+ T cells from blood, with Jurkat cell RNA spiked in. The subset here: FACS-sorted CD8+CD4-CCR7+CD45RA+ naive T cells. This sequence was found in a human donor in good health. Some libraries in this study had Jurkat cell RNA spiked in. The CDR3 sequence: CASSQEGGPGARYNEQFF. CDR3 nucleotides: TGCGCCAGCAGCCAAGAAGGAGGTCCAGGAGCGCGGTACAATGAGCAGTTCTTC.